These T cell receptor beta chains were read from a single sample in a study of T cells in Graves' hyperthyroidism and ophthalmopathy. TCRdb fed the multiplex PCR reads into MiXCR, producing one record per CDR3 protein. The repertoire holds about 420,000 distinct CDR3 sequences, with roughly an eighth as singletons. Sequencing was carried out using blood. The source of these receptors is a woman younger than 35 with Graves' hyperthyroidism. The CDR3 runs from the conserved cysteine through the conserved F or W. Fields, in order: D gene, clone size, J gene, V gene, CDR3 protein, CDR3 DNA. The D gene is left open where the match is weak. Expanded clones are given a class, and other clones once, few, many or no size at all.

d_call: TRBD2
clone_size: few
j_call: TRBJ2-7
v_call: TRBV20-1
cdr3_aa: CSAHKTSGTSYEQYF
cdr3_nt: TGCAGTGCTCATAAGACTAGCGGGACGTCCTACGAGCAGTACTTC

d_call: NA
clone_size: many
j_call: TRBJ1-5
v_call: TRBV19
cdr3_aa: CASTLMHRDSNQPQHF
cdr3_nt: TGTGCCAGTACATTGATGCACAGGGATAGCAATCAGCCCCAGCATTTT

d_call: TRBD1
clone_size: many
j_call: TRBJ2-3
v_call: TRBV28
cdr3_aa: CASSLGTGGTDTQYF
cdr3_nt: TGTGCCAGCAGTTTAGGGACAGGGGGAACAGATACGCAGTATTTT

d_call: TRBD2
clone_size: many
j_call: TRBJ2-5
v_call: TRBV24-1
cdr3_aa: CATSAREGLGETQYF
cdr3_nt: TGTGCCACCAGTGCCCGGGAGGGCCTAGGGGAGACCCAGTACTTC

d_call: TRBD2
clone_size: many
j_call: TRBJ2-5
v_call: TRBV30
cdr3_aa: CAWGGLAGGETQYF
cdr3_nt: TGTGCCTGGGGGGGACTAGCGGGAGGAGAGACCCAGTACTTC

d_call: NA
clone_size: many
j_call: TRBJ1-4
v_call: TRBV28
cdr3_aa: CASSARRDTTNEKLFF
cdr3_nt: TGTGCCAGCAGTGCACGGAGGGACACAACTAATGAAAAACTGTTTTTT

d_call: TRBD1
clone_size: many
j_call: TRBJ2-1
v_call: TRBV28
cdr3_aa: CASSPGTGGNEQFF
cdr3_nt: TGTGCCAGCAGTCCCGGGACAGGGGGGAATGAGCAGTTCTTC

d_call: NA
clone_size: NA
j_call: TRBJ1-1
v_call: TRBV12-3/TRBV12-4
cdr3_aa: CASSLNRVISFF
cdr3_nt: TGTGCCAGCAGTTTAAACCGGGTCATATCTTTCTTT

d_call: NA
clone_size: many
j_call: TRBJ1-2
v_call: TRBV11-2
cdr3_aa: CASSPVANYGYTF
cdr3_nt: TGTGCCAGCAGCCCCGTGGCTAACTATGGCTACACCTTC

d_call: NA
clone_size: NA
j_call: TRBJ1-5
v_call: TRBV30
cdr3_aa: CAWSSIRGQYSNQPQHF
cdr3_nt: TGTGCCTGGAGTAGTATCAGGGGACAATATAGCAATCAGCCCCAGCATTTT

d_call: TRBD1
clone_size: many
j_call: TRBJ1-2
v_call: TRBV12-3/TRBV12-4
cdr3_aa: CASRQGITDGYTF
cdr3_nt: TGTGCCAGTCGACAGGGGATTACCGATGGCTACACCTTC

d_call: TRBD1
clone_size: NA
j_call: TRBJ2-2
v_call: TRBV4-3
cdr3_aa: CASSQETGLTGELFF
cdr3_nt: TGCGCCAGCAGCCAAGAGACAGGGCTCACCGGGGAGCTGTTTTTT

d_call: NA
clone_size: few
j_call: TRBJ1-2
v_call: TRBV6-5
cdr3_aa: CAGSYSFSAYGYTF
cdr3_nt: TGTGCCGGCAGTTACTCCTTTTCAGCTTATGGCTACACCTTC

d_call: TRBD1
clone_size: NA
j_call: TRBJ2-2
v_call: TRBV7-8
cdr3_aa: CASSLEGADTGELFF
cdr3_nt: TGTGCCAGCAGCTTAGAGGGGGCCGACACCGGGGAGCTGTTTTTT

d_call: NA
clone_size: NA
j_call: TRBJ2-1
v_call: TRBV9
cdr3_aa: CASSVGRQGRSYNEQFF
cdr3_nt: TGTGCCAGCAGCGTAGGTAGGCAGGGCCGTTCCTACAATGAGCAGTTCTTC

d_call: NA
clone_size: NA
j_call: TRBJ2-5
v_call: TRBV4-1
cdr3_aa: CASSQGPLRGANQETQYF
cdr3_nt: TGCGCCAGCAGCCAAGGTCCTCTAAGGGGGGCGAACCAAGAGACCCAGTACTTC

d_call: TRBD2
clone_size: NA
j_call: TRBJ2-3
v_call: TRBV20-1
cdr3_aa: CSARDLGLAGGKISTDTQYF
cdr3_nt: TGCAGTGCTAGAGATCTAGGACTAGCGGGAGGCAAAATAAGCACAGATACGCAGTATTTT

d_call: NA
clone_size: many
j_call: TRBJ2-1
v_call: TRBV18
cdr3_aa: CASSPPRGSNYNEQFF
cdr3_nt: TGTGCCAGCTCACCACCGAGGGGGAGTAACTACAATGAGCAGTTCTTC

d_call: NA
clone_size: many
j_call: TRBJ1-1
v_call: TRBV20-1
cdr3_aa: CSARVGQHTEAFF
cdr3_nt: TGCAGTGCCAGGGTCGGACAGCACACTGAAGCTTTCTTT

d_call: NA
clone_size: NA
j_call: TRBJ2-7
v_call: TRBV30
cdr3_aa: CAWSVRDEQHF
cdr3_nt: TGTGCCTGGAGTGTACGGGACGAGCAGCACTTC

d_call: NA
clone_size: few
j_call: TRBJ2-1
v_call: TRBV20-1
cdr3_aa: CSARWSITYNEQFF
cdr3_nt: TGCAGTGCTAGATGGAGTATCACCTACAATGAGCAGTTCTTC

d_call: NA
clone_size: many
j_call: TRBJ2-5
v_call: TRBV10-3
cdr3_aa: CAINKGGSETQYF
cdr3_nt: TGTGCCATCAATAAGGGGGGTTCAGAGACCCAGTACTTC

d_call: NA
clone_size: many
j_call: TRBJ2-3
v_call: TRBV30
cdr3_aa: CAWSFKDTQYF
cdr3_nt: TGTGCCTGGAGTTTTAAAGATACGCAGTATTTT

d_call: NA
clone_size: many
j_call: TRBJ2-7
v_call: TRBV20-1
cdr3_aa: CSAMFGNYEQYF
cdr3_nt: TGCAGTGCTATGTTCGGAAATTACGAGCAGTACTTC

d_call: NA
clone_size: many
j_call: TRBJ2-2
v_call: TRBV6-1
cdr3_aa: CASTLTGELFF
cdr3_nt: TGTGCCAGCACCCTAACCGGGGAGCTGTTTTTT

d_call: NA
clone_size: many
j_call: TRBJ1-3
v_call: TRBV7-2
cdr3_aa: CASSSETTISGNTIYF
cdr3_nt: TGTGCCAGCAGCTCAGAGACCACGATCTCTGGAAACACCATATATTTT

d_call: TRBD1
clone_size: many
j_call: TRBJ2-1
v_call: TRBV7-9
cdr3_aa: CASSLAGTDSHNEQFF
cdr3_nt: TGTGCCAGCAGCTTAGCAGGGACAGATTCTCACAATGAGCAGTTCTTC

d_call: TRBD2
clone_size: few
j_call: TRBJ2-4
v_call: TRBV29-1
cdr3_aa: CSVAPGLAGDIQYF
cdr3_nt: TGCAGCGTTGCTCCGGGACTAGCCGGAGACATTCAGTACTTC

d_call: TRBD1
clone_size: few
j_call: TRBJ1-4
v_call: TRBV27
cdr3_aa: CASRRTGNEKLFF
cdr3_nt: TGTGCCAGCAGAAGGACAGGGAATGAAAAACTGTTTTTT

d_call: NA
clone_size: few
j_call: TRBJ1-2
v_call: TRBV5-1
cdr3_aa: CASSFGTQGYGYTF
cdr3_nt: TGCGCCAGCAGCTTCGGGACACAGGGATATGGCTACACCTTC

d_call: NA
clone_size: many
j_call: TRBJ1-1
v_call: TRBV3-1
cdr3_aa: CANSQDTEAFF
cdr3_nt: TGTGCCAACAGCCAAGACACTGAAGCTTTCTTT

d_call: TRBD2
clone_size: few
j_call: TRBJ2-5
v_call: TRBV5-1
cdr3_aa: CASSFGVASGPQETQYF
cdr3_nt: TGCGCCAGCAGCTTCGGGGTGGCTAGCGGACCCCAAGAGACCCAGTACTTC

d_call: NA
clone_size: NA
j_call: TRBJ1-6
v_call: TRBV9
cdr3_aa: CASSADTGDSPLHF
cdr3_nt: TGTGCCAGCAGCGCAGATACAGGCGATTCACCCCTCCACTTT

d_call: NA
clone_size: many
j_call: TRBJ2-2
v_call: TRBV11-2
cdr3_aa: CASSLAVEGELFF
cdr3_nt: TGTGCCAGCAGCTTAGCTGTGGAGGGGGAGCTGTTTTTT

d_call: NA
clone_size: many
j_call: TRBJ1-5
v_call: TRBV2
cdr3_aa: CASSESGFVQPQHF
cdr3_nt: TGTGCCAGCAGTGAGTCCGGATTTGTACAGCCCCAGCATTTT

d_call: NA
clone_size: many
j_call: TRBJ1-1
v_call: TRBV19
cdr3_aa: CASSNSGATLRNTEAFF
cdr3_nt: TGTGCCAGTAGTAATTCGGGGGCAACCCTGAGAAACACTGAAGCTTTCTTT

d_call: NA
clone_size: NA
j_call: TRBJ1-3
v_call: TRBV28
cdr3_aa: CASRLQGLRGNTIYF
cdr3_nt: TGTGCCAGCAGACTGCAGGGATTGCGGGGAAACACCATATATTTT

d_call: TRBD1
clone_size: few
j_call: TRBJ1-5
v_call: TRBV20-1
cdr3_aa: CSASPQGGQPQHF
cdr3_nt: TGCAGTGCTAGTCCCCAGGGGGGCCAGCCCCAGCATTTT

d_call: TRBD1
clone_size: NA
j_call: TRBJ1-2
v_call: TRBV5-4
cdr3_aa: CASSSGGDNYGYTF
cdr3_nt: TGTGCCAGCAGCTCAGGGGGCGACAACTATGGCTACACCTTC

d_call: NA
clone_size: many
j_call: TRBJ1-1
v_call: TRBV6-8
cdr3_aa: CASSTSNRGQPNTEAFF
cdr3_nt: NA

d_call: NA
clone_size: many
j_call: TRBJ2-7
v_call: TRBV5-1
cdr3_aa: CASSLGGKQTQYEQYF
cdr3_nt: TGCGCCAGCAGCCTAGGGGGAAAACAGACTCAGTACGAGCAGTACTTC

d_call: NA
clone_size: NA
j_call: TRBJ1-5
v_call: TRBV7-3
cdr3_aa: CASSHNYSNQPQHF
cdr3_nt: TGTGCCAGCAGCCACAATTATAGCAATCAGCCCCAGCATTTT

d_call: TRBD2
clone_size: NA
j_call: TRBJ2-3
v_call: TRBV30
cdr3_aa: CAWRYSGRAADTQYF
cdr3_nt: TGTGCCTGGAGATACAGCGGGAGGGCCGCGGATACGCAGTATTTT

d_call: NA
clone_size: NA
j_call: TRBJ2-1
v_call: TRBV20-1
cdr3_aa: CSASSSYNEQFF
cdr3_nt: TGCAGTGCTAGCAGCTCCTACAATGAGCAGTTCTTC

d_call: NA
clone_size: few
j_call: TRBJ1-5
v_call: TRBV25-1
cdr3_aa: CASSQGSFQPQHF
cdr3_nt: TGTGCCAGCAGCCAGGGAAGTTTTCAGCCCCAGCATTTT

d_call: NA
clone_size: few
j_call: TRBJ1-3
v_call: TRBV13
cdr3_aa: CASSSLDRSSGNTIYF
cdr3_nt: TGTGCCAGCAGCTCCCTCGACAGGAGCTCTGGAAACACCATATATTTT

d_call: NA
clone_size: many
j_call: TRBJ1-2
v_call: TRBV5-1
cdr3_aa: CASSSPEVGPYGYTF
cdr3_nt: TGCGCCAGCAGCTCCCCTGAGGTCGGCCCCTATGGCTACACCTTC

d_call: TRBD1
clone_size: many
j_call: TRBJ1-1
v_call: TRBV24-1
cdr3_aa: CATSDAGTENTEAFF
cdr3_nt: TGTGCCACCAGTGATGCCGGGACAGAGAACACTGAAGCTTTCTTT

d_call: NA
clone_size: many
j_call: TRBJ1-1
v_call: TRBV5-8
cdr3_aa: CASSFINWNTEAFF
cdr3_nt: TGTGCCAGCAGCTTCATCAACTGGAACACTGAAGCTTTCTTT

d_call: NA
clone_size: NA
j_call: TRBJ2-1
v_call: TRBV20-1
cdr3_aa: CSATINEQFF
cdr3_nt: TGCAGTGCTACCATTAATGAGCAGTTCTTC

d_call: TRBD2
clone_size: NA
j_call: TRBJ2-1
v_call: TRBV7-8
cdr3_aa: CASSQERSVAGGDNEQFF
cdr3_nt: TGCGCCAGCAGCCAAGAAAGGTCTGTAGCGGGAGGGGACAATGAGCAGTTCTTC

d_call: NA
clone_size: NA
j_call: TRBJ1-2
v_call: TRBV27
cdr3_aa: CASSFAGAGGYTF
cdr3_nt: TGTGCCAGCAGTTTTGCGGGGGCAGGAGGCTACACCTTC

d_call: TRBD2
clone_size: NA
j_call: TRBJ2-5
v_call: TRBV6-2/TRBV6-3
cdr3_aa: CASRATSGTEETQYF
cdr3_nt: TGTGCCAGCAGGGCCACTAGCGGGACCGAAGAGACCCAGTACTTC

d_call: TRBD2
clone_size: NA
j_call: TRBJ2-3
v_call: TRBV19
cdr3_aa: CASSGLAGDTDTQYF
cdr3_nt: TGTGCCAGTAGTGGACTAGCGGGGGACACAGATACGCAGTATTTT

d_call: NA
clone_size: few
j_call: TRBJ1-4
v_call: TRBV6-1
cdr3_aa: CASSRGGRNEKLFF
cdr3_nt: TGTGCCAGCAGTCGCGGGGGGCGGAATGAAAAACTGTTTTTT

d_call: NA
clone_size: many
j_call: TRBJ2-7
v_call: TRBV6-2/TRBV6-3
cdr3_aa: CASTIILGGSYEQYF
cdr3_nt: TGTGCCAGCACCATTATCTTGGGAGGCTCCTACGAGCAGTACTTC

d_call: NA
clone_size: many
j_call: TRBJ2-5
v_call: TRBV13
cdr3_aa: CASSLRVKYQETQYF
cdr3_nt: TGTGCCAGCAGCTTACGGGTTAAGTACCAAGAGACCCAGTACTTC

d_call: NA
clone_size: few
j_call: TRBJ1-2
v_call: TRBV6-1
cdr3_aa: CASSSSRAKATLGTF
cdr3_nt: TGTGCCAGCAGTTCTTCCCGGGCGAAGGCTACACTCGGCACCTTC